This entry is about one TCR beta chain. Its antigen is not identified. CDR1 and CDR2 from the germline V gene are SGHAT and FQNNGV. The CDR3 loop spans 16 amino acids. Trimming took 3 bases from V and 6 from J, leaving 20 bases between them. Donors showed nominal health when sampled, although they likely had unrecorded immune exposures. This specimen comes from a study of cytomegalovirus exposure and HLA in healthy donors. General study findings and limits: Evidence from a later analysis indicated that most CMV-associated TCR beta chains looked HLA-restricted.

It was with 60 Vbeta and 13 Jbeta primers that the PCR ran. TCRdb keeps only in-frame clones here, not all; method: immunoSEQ multiplex PCR. The sample carries 150,000 to 200,000 clones, more than 80% recorded once. The V call is TRBV11-2, the J call TRBJ1-1; D call uncertain. Sequenced: PBMCs. This TCR came from a woman under 30 in good health and CMV-seropositive. This CDR3 is CASSFPAREKGPEAFF. For the CDR3, the DNA is TGTGCCAGCAGCTTCCCGGCGCGGGAGAAGGGCCCTGAAGCTTTCTTT.